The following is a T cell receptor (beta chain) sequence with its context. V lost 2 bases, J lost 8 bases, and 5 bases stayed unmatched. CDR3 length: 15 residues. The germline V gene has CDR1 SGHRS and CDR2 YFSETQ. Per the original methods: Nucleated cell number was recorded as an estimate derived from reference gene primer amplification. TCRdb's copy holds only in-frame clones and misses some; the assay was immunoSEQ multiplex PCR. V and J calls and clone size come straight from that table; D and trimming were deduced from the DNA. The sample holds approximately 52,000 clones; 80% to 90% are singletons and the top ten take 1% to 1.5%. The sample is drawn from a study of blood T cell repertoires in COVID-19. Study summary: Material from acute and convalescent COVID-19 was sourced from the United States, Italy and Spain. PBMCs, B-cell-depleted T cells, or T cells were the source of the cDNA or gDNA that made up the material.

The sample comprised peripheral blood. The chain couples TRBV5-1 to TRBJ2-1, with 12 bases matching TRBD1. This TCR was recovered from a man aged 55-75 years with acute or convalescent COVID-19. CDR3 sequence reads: CASSFPGTGGHEQFF. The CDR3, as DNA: TGCGCCAGCAGCTTCCCCGGGACAGGGGGCCATGAGCAGTTCTTC.